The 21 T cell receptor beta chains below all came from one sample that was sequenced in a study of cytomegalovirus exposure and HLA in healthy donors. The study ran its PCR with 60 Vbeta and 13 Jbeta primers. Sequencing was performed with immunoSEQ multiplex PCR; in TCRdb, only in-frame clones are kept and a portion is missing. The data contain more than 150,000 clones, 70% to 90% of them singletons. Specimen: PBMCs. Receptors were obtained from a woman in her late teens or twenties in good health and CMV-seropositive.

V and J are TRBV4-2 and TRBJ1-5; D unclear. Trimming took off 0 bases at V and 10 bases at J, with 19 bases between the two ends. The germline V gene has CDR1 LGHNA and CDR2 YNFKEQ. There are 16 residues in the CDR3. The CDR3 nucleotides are TGTGCCAGCAGCCAAGAGGCGGCGGCAGCGGCCATCCCCCAGCATTTT. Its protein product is CASSQEAAAAAIPQHF.

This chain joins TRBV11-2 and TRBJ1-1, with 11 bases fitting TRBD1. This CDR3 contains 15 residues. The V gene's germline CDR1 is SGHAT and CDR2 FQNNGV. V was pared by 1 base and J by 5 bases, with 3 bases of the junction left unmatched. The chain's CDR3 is CASSLVGQGGTEAFF. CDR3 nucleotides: TGTGCCAGCAGCTTAGTGGGACAGGGGGGGACTGAAGCTTTCTTT.

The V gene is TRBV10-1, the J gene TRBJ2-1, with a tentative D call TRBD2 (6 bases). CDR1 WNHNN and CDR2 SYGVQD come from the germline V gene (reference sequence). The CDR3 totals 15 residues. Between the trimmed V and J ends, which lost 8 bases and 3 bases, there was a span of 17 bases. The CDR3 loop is CASGSWRGGYNEQFF. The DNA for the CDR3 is TGCGCCAGCGGTTCTTGGAGGGGCGGCTACAATGAGCAGTTCTTC.

The CDR3 region has the DNA TGTGCCAGTAGTATGAGGAGGGGGGGCTCTGGGGCCAACGTCCTGACTTTC. Its translation: CASSMRRGGSGANVLTF. V is TRBV19 and J is TRBJ2-6; the D gene is possibly TRBD2 (7 bases). V gave up 3 bases and J gave up 0 bases, with 12 bases separating them. Germline loops: CDR1 LNHDA, CDR2 SQIVND (reference sequence). This CDR3 comprises 17 residues.

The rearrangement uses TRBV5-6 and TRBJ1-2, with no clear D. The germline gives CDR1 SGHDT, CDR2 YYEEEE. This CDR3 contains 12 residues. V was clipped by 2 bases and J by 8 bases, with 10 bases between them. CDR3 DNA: TGTGCCAGCAGCTTTTTAGGGAGCGGCTACACCTTC. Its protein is CASSFLGSGYTF.

CDR3 sequence: CSGGQDYTF. DNA of the CDR3: TGCAGCGGGGGACAGGACTACACCTTC. The chain joins TRBV29-1 to TRBJ1-2; TRBD1 agrees at 8 bases. The V gene's germline CDR1 is SQVTM and CDR2 ANQGSEA. CDR3 length equals 9 residues. The junction had 2 bases not matched to a gene; V was cut back by 7 bases and J by 10 bases.

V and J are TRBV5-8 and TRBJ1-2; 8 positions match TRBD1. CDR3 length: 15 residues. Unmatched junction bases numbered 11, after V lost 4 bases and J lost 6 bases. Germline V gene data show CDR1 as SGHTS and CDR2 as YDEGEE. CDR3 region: CASSGPDRGRDGYTF. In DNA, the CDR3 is TGTGCCAGCAGCGGACCTGACAGGGGACGGGATGGCTACACCTTC.

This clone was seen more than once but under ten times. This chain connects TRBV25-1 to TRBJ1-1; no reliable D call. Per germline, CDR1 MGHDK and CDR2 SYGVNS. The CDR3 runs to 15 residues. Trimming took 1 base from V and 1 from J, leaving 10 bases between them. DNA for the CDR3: TGTGCCAGCAGTGAATCTAGGCACTGGAACACTGAAGCTTTCTTT. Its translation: CASSESRHWNTEAFF.

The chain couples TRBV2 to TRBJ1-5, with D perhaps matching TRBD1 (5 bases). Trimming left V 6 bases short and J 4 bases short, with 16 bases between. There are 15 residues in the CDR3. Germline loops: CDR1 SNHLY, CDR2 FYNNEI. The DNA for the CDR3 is TGTGCCAGCAGAGGGGAGGGTGCCAGAAATCAGCCCCAGCATTTT. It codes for CASRGEGARNQPQHF.

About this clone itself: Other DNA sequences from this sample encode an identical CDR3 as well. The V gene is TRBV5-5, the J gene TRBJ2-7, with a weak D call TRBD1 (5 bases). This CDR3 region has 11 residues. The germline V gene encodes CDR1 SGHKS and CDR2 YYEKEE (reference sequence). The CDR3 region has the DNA TGCGCCAGCAGCTCGCAGGGCGAGCAGTACGTC. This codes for CASSSQGEQYV.

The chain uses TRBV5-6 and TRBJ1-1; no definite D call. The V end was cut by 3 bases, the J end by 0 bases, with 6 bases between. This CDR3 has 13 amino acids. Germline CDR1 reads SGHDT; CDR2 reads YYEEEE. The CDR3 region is CASSYLLNTEAFF. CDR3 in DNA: TGTGCCAGCAGCTATCTATTGAACACTGAAGCTTTCTTT.

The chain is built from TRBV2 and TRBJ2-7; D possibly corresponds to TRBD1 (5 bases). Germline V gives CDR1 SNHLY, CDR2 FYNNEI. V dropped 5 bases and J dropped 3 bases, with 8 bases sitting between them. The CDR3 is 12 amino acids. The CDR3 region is CASSMTVYEQYF. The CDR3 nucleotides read TGTGCCAGCAGTATGACAGTCTACGAGCAGTACTTC.

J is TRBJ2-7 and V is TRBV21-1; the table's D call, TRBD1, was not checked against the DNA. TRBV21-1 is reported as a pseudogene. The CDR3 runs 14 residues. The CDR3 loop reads CASRLGQGGSEQYV. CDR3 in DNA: TGTGCCAGCCGCCTCGGACAGGGGGGTAGCGAGCAGTACGTC.

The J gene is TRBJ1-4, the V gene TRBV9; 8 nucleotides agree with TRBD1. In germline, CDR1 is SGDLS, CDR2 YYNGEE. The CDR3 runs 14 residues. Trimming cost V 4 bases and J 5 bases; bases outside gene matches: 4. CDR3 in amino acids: CASSPWDRNEKLFF. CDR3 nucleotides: TGTGCCAGCAGCCCTTGGGACAGGAATGAAAAACTGTTTTTT.

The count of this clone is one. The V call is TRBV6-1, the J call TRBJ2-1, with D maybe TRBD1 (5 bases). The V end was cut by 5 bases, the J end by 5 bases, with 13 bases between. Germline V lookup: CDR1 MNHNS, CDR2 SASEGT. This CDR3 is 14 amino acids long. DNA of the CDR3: TGTGCCAGCAGTCCTACTGGGGCAGACAATGAGCAGTTCTTC. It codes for CASSPTGADNEQFF.

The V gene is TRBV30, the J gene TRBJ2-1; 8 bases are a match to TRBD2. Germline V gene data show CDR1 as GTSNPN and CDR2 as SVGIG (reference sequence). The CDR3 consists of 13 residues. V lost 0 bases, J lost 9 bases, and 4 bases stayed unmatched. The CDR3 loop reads CAWSVAGAGEQFF. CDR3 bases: TGTGCCTGGAGTGTAGCGGGGGCGGGTGAGCAGTTCTTC.

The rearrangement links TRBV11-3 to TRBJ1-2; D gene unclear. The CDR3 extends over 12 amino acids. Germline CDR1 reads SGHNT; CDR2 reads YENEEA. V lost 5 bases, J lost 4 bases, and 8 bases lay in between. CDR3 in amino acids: CASSRQFYGYTF. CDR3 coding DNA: TGTGCCAGCAGCCGTCAGTTCTATGGCTACACCTTC.

The CDR3, as DNA: TGTGCCAGCAGCCATGCAGGTCTTAATTCACCCCTCCACTTT. Protein product: CASSHAGLNSPLHF. V gene TRBV14 combines with J gene TRBJ1-6; D uncertain. Trimming pared 3 bases from V and 6 bases from J, leaving 9 bases between. CDR1 is SGHDN, CDR2 FVKESK, per germline. CDR3 size: 14 residues.

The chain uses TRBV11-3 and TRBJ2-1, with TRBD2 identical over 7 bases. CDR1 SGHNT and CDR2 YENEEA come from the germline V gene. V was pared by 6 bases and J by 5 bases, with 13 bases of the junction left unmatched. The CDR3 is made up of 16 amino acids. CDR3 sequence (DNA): TGTGCCAGCAGTCATCGACTAGCCACTCTTGACAATGAGCAGTTCTTC. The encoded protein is CASSHRLATLDNEQFF.

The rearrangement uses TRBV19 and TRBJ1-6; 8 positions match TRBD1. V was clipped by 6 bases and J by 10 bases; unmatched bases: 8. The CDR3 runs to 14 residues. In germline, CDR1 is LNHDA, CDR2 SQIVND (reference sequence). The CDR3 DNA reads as TGTGCCAGTAGAACGGACAGGGCTAGGTCACCCCTCCACTTT. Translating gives CASRTDRARSPLHF.

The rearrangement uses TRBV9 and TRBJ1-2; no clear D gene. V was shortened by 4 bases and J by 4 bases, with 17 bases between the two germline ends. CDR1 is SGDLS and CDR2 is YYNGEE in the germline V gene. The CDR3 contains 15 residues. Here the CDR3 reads CASSPTDSPFYGYTF. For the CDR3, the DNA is TGTGCCAGCAGCCCCACAGATTCCCCTTTCTATGGCTACACCTTC.